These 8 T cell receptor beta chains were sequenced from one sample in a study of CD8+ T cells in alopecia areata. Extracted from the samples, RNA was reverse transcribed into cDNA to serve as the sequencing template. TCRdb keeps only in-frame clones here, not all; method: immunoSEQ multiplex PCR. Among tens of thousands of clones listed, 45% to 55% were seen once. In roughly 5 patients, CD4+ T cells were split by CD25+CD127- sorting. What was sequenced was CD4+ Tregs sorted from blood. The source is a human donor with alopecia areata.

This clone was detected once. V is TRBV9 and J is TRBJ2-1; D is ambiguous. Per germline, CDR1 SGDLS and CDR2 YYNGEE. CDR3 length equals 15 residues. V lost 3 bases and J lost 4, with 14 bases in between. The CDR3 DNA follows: TGTGCCAGCAGCGGCCCGGAGCTAACATACAATGAGCAGTTCTTC. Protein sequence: CASSGPELTYNEQFF. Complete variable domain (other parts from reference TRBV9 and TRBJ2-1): DSGVTQTPKHLITATGQRVTLRCSPRSGDLSVYWYQQSLDQGLQFLIQYYNGEERAKGNILERFSAQQFPDLHSELNLSSLELGDSALYFCASSGPELTYNEQFFGPGTRLTVL.

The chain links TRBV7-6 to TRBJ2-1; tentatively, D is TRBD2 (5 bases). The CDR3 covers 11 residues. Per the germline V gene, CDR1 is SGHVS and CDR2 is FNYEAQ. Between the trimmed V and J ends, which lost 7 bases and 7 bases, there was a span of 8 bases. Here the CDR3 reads CASMRGNEQFF. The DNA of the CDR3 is TGTGCCAGCATGCGCGGGAATGAGCAGTTCTTC.

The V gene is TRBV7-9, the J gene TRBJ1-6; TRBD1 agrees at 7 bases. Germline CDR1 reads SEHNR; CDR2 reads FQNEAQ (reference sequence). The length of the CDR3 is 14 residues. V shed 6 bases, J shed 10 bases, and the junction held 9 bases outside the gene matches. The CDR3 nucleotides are TGTGCCAGCAGTGAAACAGGGGAAGGCTCACCCCTCCACTTT. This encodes CASSETGEGSPLHF.

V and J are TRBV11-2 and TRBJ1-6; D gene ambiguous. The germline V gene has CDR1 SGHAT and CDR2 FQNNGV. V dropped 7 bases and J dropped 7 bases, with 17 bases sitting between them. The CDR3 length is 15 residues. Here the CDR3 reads CASTTYASANSPLHF. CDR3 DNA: TGTGCCAGCACGACGTACGCCAGCGCAAATTCACCCCTCCACTTT. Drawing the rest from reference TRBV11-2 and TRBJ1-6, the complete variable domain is EAGVAQSPRYKIIEKRQSVAFWCNPISGHATLYWYQQILGQGPKLLIQFQNNGVVDDSQLPKDRFSAERLKGVDSTLKIQPAKLEDSAVYLCASTTYASANSPLHFGNGTRLTVT.

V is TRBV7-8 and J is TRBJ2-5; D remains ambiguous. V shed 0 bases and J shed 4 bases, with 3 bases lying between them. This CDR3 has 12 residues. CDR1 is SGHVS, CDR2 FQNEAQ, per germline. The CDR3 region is CASSLAGETQYF. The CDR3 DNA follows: TGTGCCAGCAGCTTAGCGGGAGAGACCCAGTACTTC.

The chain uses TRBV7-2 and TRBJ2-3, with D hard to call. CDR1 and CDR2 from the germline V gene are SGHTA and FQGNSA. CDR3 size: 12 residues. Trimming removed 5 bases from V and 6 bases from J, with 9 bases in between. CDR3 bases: TGTGCCAGCAGCGTTGGGTTTGATACGCAGTATTTT. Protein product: CASSVGFDTQYF. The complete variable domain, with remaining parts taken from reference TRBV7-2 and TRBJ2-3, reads GAGVSQSPSNKVTEKGKDVELRCDPISGHTALYWYRQSLGQGLEFLIYFQGNSAPDKSGLPSDRFSAERTGGSVSTLTIQRTQQEDSAVYLCASSVGFDTQYFGPGTRLTVL.

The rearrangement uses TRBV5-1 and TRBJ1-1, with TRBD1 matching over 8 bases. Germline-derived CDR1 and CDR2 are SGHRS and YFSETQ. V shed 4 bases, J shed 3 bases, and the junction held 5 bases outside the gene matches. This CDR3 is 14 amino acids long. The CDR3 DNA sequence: TGCGCCAGCAGCCGGACAGGGTTGGACACTGAAGCTTTCTTT. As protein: CASSRTGLDTEAFF.

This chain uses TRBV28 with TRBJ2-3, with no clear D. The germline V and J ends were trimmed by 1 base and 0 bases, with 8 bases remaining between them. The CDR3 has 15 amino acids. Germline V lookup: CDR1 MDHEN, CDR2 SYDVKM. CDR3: CASSLFWPSTDTQYF. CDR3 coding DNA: TGTGCCAGCAGTTTATTTTGGCCTAGCACAGATACGCAGTATTTT.